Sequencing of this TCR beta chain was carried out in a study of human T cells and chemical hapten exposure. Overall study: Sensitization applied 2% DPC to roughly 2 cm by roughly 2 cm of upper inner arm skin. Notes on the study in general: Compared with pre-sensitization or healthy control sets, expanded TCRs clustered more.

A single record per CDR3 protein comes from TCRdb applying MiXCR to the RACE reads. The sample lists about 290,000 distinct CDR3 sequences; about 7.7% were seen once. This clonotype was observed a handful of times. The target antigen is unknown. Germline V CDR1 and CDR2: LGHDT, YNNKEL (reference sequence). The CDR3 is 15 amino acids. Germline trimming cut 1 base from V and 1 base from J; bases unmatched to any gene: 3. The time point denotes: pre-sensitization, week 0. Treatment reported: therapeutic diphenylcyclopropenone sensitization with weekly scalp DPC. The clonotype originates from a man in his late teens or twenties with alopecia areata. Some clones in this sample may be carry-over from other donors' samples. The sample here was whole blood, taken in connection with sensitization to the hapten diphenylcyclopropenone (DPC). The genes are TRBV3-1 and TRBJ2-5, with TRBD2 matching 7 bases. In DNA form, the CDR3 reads TGTGCCAGCAGCCAAGTGCGGGGGTTCCAAGAGACCCAGTACTTC. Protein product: CASSQVRGFQETQYF.